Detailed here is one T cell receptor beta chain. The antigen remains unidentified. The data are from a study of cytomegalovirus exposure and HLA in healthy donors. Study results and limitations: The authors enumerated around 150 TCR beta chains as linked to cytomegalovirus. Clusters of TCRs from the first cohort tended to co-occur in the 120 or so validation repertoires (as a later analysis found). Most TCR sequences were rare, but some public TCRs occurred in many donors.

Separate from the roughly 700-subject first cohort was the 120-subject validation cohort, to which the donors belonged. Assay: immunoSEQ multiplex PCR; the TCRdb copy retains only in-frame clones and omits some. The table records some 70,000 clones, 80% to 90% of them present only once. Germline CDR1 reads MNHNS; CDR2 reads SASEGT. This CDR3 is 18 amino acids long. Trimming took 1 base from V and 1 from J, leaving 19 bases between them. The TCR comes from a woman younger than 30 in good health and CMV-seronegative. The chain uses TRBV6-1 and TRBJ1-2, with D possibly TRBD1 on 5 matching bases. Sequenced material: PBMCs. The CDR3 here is CASSEDQLRQFFNYGYTF. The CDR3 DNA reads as TGTGCCAGCAGTGAAGATCAGCTCAGACAGTTTTTTAACTATGGCTACACCTTC.